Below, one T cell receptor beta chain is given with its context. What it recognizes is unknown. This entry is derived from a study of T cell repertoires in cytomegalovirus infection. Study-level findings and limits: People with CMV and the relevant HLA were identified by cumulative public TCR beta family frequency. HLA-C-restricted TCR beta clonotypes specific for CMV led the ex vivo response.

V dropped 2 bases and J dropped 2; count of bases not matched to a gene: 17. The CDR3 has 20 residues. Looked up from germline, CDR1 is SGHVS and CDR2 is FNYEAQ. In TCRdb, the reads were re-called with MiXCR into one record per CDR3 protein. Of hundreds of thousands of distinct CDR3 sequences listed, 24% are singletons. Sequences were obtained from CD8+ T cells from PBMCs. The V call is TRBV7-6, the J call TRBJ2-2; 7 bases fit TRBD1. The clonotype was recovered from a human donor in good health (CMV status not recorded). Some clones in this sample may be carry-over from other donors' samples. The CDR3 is CASSLKGQLTYGLNTGELFF. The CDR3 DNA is TGTGCCAGCAGCTTAAAGGGACAGCTTACCTACGGACTTAACACCGGGGAGCTGTTTTTT.